Reported below is one TCR beta chain. Its antigen remains unknown. This entry comes from a study of shared clonotypes between healthy human individuals. The wider study: Two women and a few men aged 18 to 49 served as donors. CD4 naive cells filled three plates per donor, CD4 memory three, CD8 naive two and CD8 memory one. Study outcomes and limitations: A handful of donors showed sharing of around 5% of naive CD4 clonotypes.

The V end lost 4 bases, the J end lost 2 bases, and 12 bases lay between the germline ends. This CDR3 has 14 amino acids. Germline values: CDR1 SGHRS, CDR2 YFSETQ. The method was immunoSEQ multiplex PCR; TCRdb's version includes in-frame clones alone and lacks a portion of them. In the table there are millions of clones, 90% to 95% of which are singletons. This clonotype was sampled from a young man in good health. What was sequenced was naive CD4+ T cells sorted from blood. Subset in this sample: CD45RA+ positively selected. The chain couples TRBV5-1 to TRBJ1-1; D is perhaps TRBD1 (5 bases). Here the CDR3 reads CASSPGPINTEAFF. DNA of the CDR3: TGCGCCAGCAGCCCGGGGCCTATTAACACTGAAGCTTTCTTT. The full variable domain, in which reference TRBV5-1 and TRBJ1-1 provide the parts outside the CDR3, is KAGVTQTPRYLIKTRGQQVTLSCSPISGHRSVSWYQQTPGQGLQFLFEYFSETQRNKGNFPGRFSGRQFSNSRSEMNVSTLELGDSALYLCASSPGPINTEAFFGQGTRLTVV.